This T cell receptor (beta chain) was identified in a study of CD8 T cells in Susac syndrome. Overall study results and limits: It was acknowledged in the study that the number of individuals who were included in its TCR sequencing and HLA analysis was relatively small.

Germline V gives CDR1 SQVTM, CDR2 ANQGSEA. The V gene end was trimmed by 6 bases and the J gene end by 8 bases; junction bases not matched to a gene: 20. The CDR3 runs 16 residues. Reverse transcription of about 0.45 to 1 ug RNA was performed with random hexamers. TCRdb recomputed calls from the immunoSEQ multiplex PCR reads with MiXCR, one row per CDR3 protein. The sample comprises about 190,000 distinct CDR3 sequences, 85% to 95% of which are singletons, and around 0.1% rests with the top ten. With respect to this clonotype: Its antigen is unidentified.

The source material was CD4+ T cells from PBMCs. The sequence was obtained from a human donor in good health. The chain carries TRBV29-1 and TRBJ1-2, with TRBD1 matching 8 bases. The CDR3 region is CSVSSESGQAWVGYTF. Here the CDR3 DNA reads TGCAGCGTGTCGTCTGAATCGGGACAGGCCTGGGTGGGCTACACCTTC.